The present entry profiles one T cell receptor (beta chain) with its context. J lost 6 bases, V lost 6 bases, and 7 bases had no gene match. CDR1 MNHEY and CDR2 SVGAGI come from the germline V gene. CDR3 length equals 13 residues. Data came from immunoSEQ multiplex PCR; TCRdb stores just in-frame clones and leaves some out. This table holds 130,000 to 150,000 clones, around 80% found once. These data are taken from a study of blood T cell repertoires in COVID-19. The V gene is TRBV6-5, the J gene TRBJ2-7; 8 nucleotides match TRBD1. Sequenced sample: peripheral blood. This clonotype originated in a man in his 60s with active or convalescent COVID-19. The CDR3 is CASSRGQASEQYV. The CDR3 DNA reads TGTGCCAGCAGCCGGGGACAGGCGTCCGAGCAGTACGTC.